The clone carrying this T cell receptor (beta chain) was seen ten or more times. What it binds is unknown. The CDR3 length is 15 residues. Between the trimmed V and J ends, which lost 4 bases and 2 bases, there was a span of 12 bases. The sample is drawn from a study of human T cells and chemical hapten exposure. Across the whole study: Donors were sensitized with 2% DPC on the upper inner arm. Weekly administration of diphenylcyclopropenone to the scalp of patients continued throughout the roughly 25-week study. Study-wide results and caveats: Alopecia affecting every donor means their immune response may not match healthy people's.

Time point defined: patch test 1, 2 weeks after DPC sensitization. Noted treatment: therapeutic diphenylcyclopropenone sensitization with weekly scalp DPC. Suited to DPC and affected by alopecia, the donors ranged from 18 to 70 years old. TCRdb passed the RACE reads through MiXCR, listing each CDR3 protein once. Among 350,000 or so distinct CDR3 sequences listed, approximately 6.3% were seen once. Sequencing was performed on whole blood, taken in connection with sensitization to the hapten diphenylcyclopropenone (DPC). J is TRBJ1-5 and V is TRBV12-3 or TRBV12-4; D gene unclear. This TCR derives from a woman under 30 with alopecia areata. Some clones in this sample may be carry-over from other donors' samples. CDR3 loop: CASSSHGEGNQPQHF. CDR3 sequence (DNA): TGTGCCAGCAGTTCCCACGGGGAGGGCAATCAGCCCCAGCATTTT.